What follows are 26 T cell receptor beta chains derived from one specimen sequenced in a study of cytomegalovirus exposure and HLA in healthy donors. PCR involved 60 Vbeta and 13 Jbeta primers. The table came from immunoSEQ multiplex PCR; TCRdb's copy has only in-frame clones and leaves some out. The sample shows around 240,000 clones, over 80% of them seen only once. What was sequenced was PBMCs. The origin of the receptors is a woman aged 40-49 years in good health and CMV-seropositive.

This clone was detected once. The chain has TRBV18 and TRBJ2-3; 10 bases fit TRBD1. Germline V CDR1 and CDR2: KGHSH, LQKENI. The CDR3 loop spans 14 amino acids. The trim removed 3 bases at V and 6 bases at J, leaving 3 bases unmatched. The CDR3 loop is CASSPTGGRDTQYF. In DNA form, the CDR3 reads TGTGCCAGCTCACCGACAGGGGGCAGGGATACGCAGTATTTT.

This chain joins TRBV4-1 and TRBJ1-1; 7 bases fit TRBD1. The germline CDR1 and CDR2 sequences are MGHRA and YSYEKL. V shed 0 bases, J shed 5 bases, and the junction held 6 bases outside the gene matches. This CDR3 contains 15 residues. This chain's CDR3 is CASSQDQGGRTEAFF. CDR3 bases: TGCGCCAGCAGCCAAGATCAGGGGGGACGGACTGAAGCTTTCTTT.

In this sample, this clone turned up once. The chain uses TRBV5-1 and TRBJ2-5; D ambiguous. Gene TRBJ2-7 matches the end of the DNA better, so the J call may be wrong. The CDR3 extends over 12 amino acids. Germline CDR1 SGHRS, CDR2 YFSETQ. The DNA for the CDR3 is TGCGCCAGCAGCCTGGACCTTTACGAGCAGTACTTC. Translation gives CASSLDLYEQYF.

This clone was seen just once. The chain carries TRBV7-6 and TRBJ2-3, with unresolved D. CDR3 size: 12 residues. V shed 5 bases and J shed 0 bases, with 3 bases lying between them. Germline V lookup: CDR1 SGHVS, CDR2 FNYEAQ. The DNA of the CDR3 is TGTGCCAGCAGCCAGAGCACAGATACGCAGTATTTT. Translation gives CASSQSTDTQYF.

This chain joins TRBV4-2 and TRBJ2-1; 9 bases line up with TRBD2. The trim removed 5 bases at V and 6 bases at J, leaving 11 bases unmatched. The CDR3 sequence is 16 residues long. CDR1 LGHNA and CDR2 YNFKEQ come from the germline V gene. CDR3 in DNA: TGTGCCAGCAGCGTACAGCTAGCGGGAAGGGGCAATGAGCAGTTCTTC. Translating it yields CASSVQLAGRGNEQFF.

This clone showed up just a few times. The CDR3 coding sequence is TGTGCCAGCAGTTCAGGGGGTAGCTCCTACGAGCAGTACTTC. Encoded protein: CASSSGGSSYEQYF. This chain uses TRBV2 with TRBJ2-7; TRBD1 matches 7 bases. The trim removed 5 bases at V and 0 bases at J, leaving 4 bases unmatched. Germline CDR1 is SNHLY and CDR2 is FYNNEI. The CDR3 spans 14 residues. Filled out from reference TRBV2 and TRBJ2-7, the complete variable domain reads EPEVTQTPSHQVTQMGQEVILRCVPISNHLYFYWYRQILGQKVEFLVSFYNNEISEKSEIFDDQFSVERPDGSNFTLKIRSTKLEDSAMYFCASSSGGSSYEQYFGPGTRLTVT.

This clone was picked up a small number of times. The junction and the germline gene differ at one end; a read error may be behind it. This same CDR3 is encoded by further DNA sequences in the sample. V and J are TRBV7-9 and TRBJ1-3; no clear D. The CDR3 has 12 residues. The germline V gene has CDR1 SEHNR and CDR2 FQNEAQ (reference sequence). CDR3: CSSSRSGNTIYF. The CDR3 region has the DNA TGTTCCAGCAGCCGGAGTGGAAACACCATATATTTT.

V gene TRBV19 combines with J gene TRBJ2-7; the D gene is possibly TRBD1 (6 bases). Trimming pared 10 bases from V and 2 bases from J, leaving 15 bases between. This CDR3 comprises 13 residues. The germline V gene encodes CDR1 LNHDA and CDR2 SQIVND (reference sequence). Written as DNA, the CDR3 is TGTGCCACCGGCGCGACAGGTCCCTACGAGCAGTACTTC. Amino acid sequence: CATGATGPYEQYF.

This clone was found a few times. The chain links TRBV11-3 to TRBJ2-7, with D maybe TRBD2 (5 bases). Trimming took 2 bases from V and 3 from J, leaving 14 bases between them. This CDR3 has 15 residues. From germline, CDR1 is SGHNT and CDR2 YENEEA. CDR3 loop: CASSLRFGVNYEQYF. The CDR3, as DNA: TGTGCCAGCAGCTTACGATTCGGGGTTAACTACGAGCAGTACTTC.

This chain uses TRBV18 with TRBJ1-2; TRBD1 might be the D (6 bases). The V end lost 0 bases, the J end lost 7 bases, and 18 bases lay between the germline ends. Per the germline V gene, CDR1 is KGHSH and CDR2 is LQKENI. This CDR3 is 16 amino acids long. This CDR3 is CASSPPSLQGRGGYTF. The CDR3 region has the DNA TGTGCCAGCTCACCACCGTCGTTACAGGGCAGGGGTGGCTACACCTTC.

The rearrangement uses TRBV10-3 and TRBJ2-7; tentative D call: TRBD1 (5 bases). V shed 6 bases and J shed 4 bases, with 13 bases lying between them. The germline V gene encodes CDR1 ENHRY and CDR2 SYGVKD. This CDR3 spans 13 amino acids. In nucleotides, the CDR3 is TGTGCCATCAGCTCAACGACAGAGTACGAGCAGTACTTC. It specifies CAISSTTEYEQYF.

Points on this clone: The junction departs from germline at one end; a sequencing error may be responsible. The rearrangement joins TRBV7-9 to TRBJ1-4; D is unresolved. CDR1 and CDR2 from the germline V gene are SEHNR and FQNEAQ (reference sequence). The CDR3 runs to 14 residues. The CDR3 spells CSSSSGPGREKLFF. In DNA form, the CDR3 reads TGTTCCAGCAGCTCCGGCCCGGGGAGGGAAAAACTGTTTTTT.

The J gene is TRBJ2-7, the V gene TRBV28; 9 nucleotides align to TRBD2. The ends lost 5 bases at V and 5 bases at J; junction bases unmatched: 7. The V gene's germline CDR1 is MDHEN and CDR2 SYDVKM. This CDR3 region has 14 residues. The CDR3 bases are TGTGCCAGCAGTGTTAGCGGGAGCAGGCACGAGCAGTACTTC. It is translated as CASSVSGSRHEQYF.

The chain is built from TRBV29-1 and TRBJ2-1, with TRBD2 matching 8 bases. The junction had 8 bases not matched to a gene; V was cut back by 7 bases and J by 3 bases. The CDR3 extends over 14 amino acids. The germline CDR1 and CDR2 sequences are SQVTM and ANQGSEA. The CDR3 DNA reads TGCAGCGCCGAAGGGGCGGGAGGCTACAATGAGCAGTTCTTC. Its translation is CSAEGAGGYNEQFF.

This clone appeared once. The V call is TRBV5-1, the J call TRBJ1-1; maybe TRBD1 (6 bases). With 3 bases removed from V and 3 bases from J, the gap between germline ends came to 15 bases. The CDR3 runs to 15 residues. The V gene's germline CDR1 is SGHRS and CDR2 YFSETQ. CDR3 coding DNA: TGCGCCAGCAGCTCGGGGGGCAGGGAGGACACTGAAGCTTTCTTT. Translated: CASSSGGREDTEAFF.

The V gene is TRBV18, the J gene TRBJ1-6; TRBD1 is a possible D gene (6 bases). V lost 5 bases to trimming and J lost 7 bases, with 21 bases between them. The CDR3 has 17 residues. The germline CDR1 and CDR2 sequences are KGHSH and LQKENI. CDR3 bases: TGTGCCAGCTCATCATCAATTCAGGGGATAGGGAATTCACCCCTCCACTTT. It encodes CASSSSIQGIGNSPLHF.

The table lists this clone with a count of one. The chain joins TRBV10-1 to TRBJ2-1, with 9 bases matching TRBD2. CDR3 length: 15 amino acids. The V and J ends lost 5 bases and 9 bases, in that order; junction bases with no gene match: 11. Germline-derived CDR1 and CDR2 are WNHNN and SYGVQD (reference sequence). This CDR3 is CASSKAGGIVAEQFF. As DNA, the CDR3 is TGCGCCAGCAGTAAGGCGGGAGGGATTGTTGCTGAGCAGTTCTTC.

The chain recombines TRBV23-1 with TRBJ1-5; D is ambiguous. TRBV23-1 belongs to the ORF category, with a function that is uncertain. Trimming removed 2 bases at V and 5 bases at J, with 13 bases between. This CDR3 has 15 residues. CDR3 nucleotide sequence: TGCGCCAGCAGTCAAAAGATGCACGAGGATCAGCCCCAGCATTTT. Protein sequence: CASSQKMHEDQPQHF.

The chain couples TRBV7-7 to TRBJ2-1; no clear D. Looked up from germline, CDR1 is SSHAT and CDR2 is FNYEAQ (reference sequence). Between the trimmed V and J ends, which lost 2 bases and 0 bases, there was a span of 8 bases. The CDR3 totals 15 residues. CDR3 in DNA: TGTGCCAGCAGCTTAAGTCCAGGCTCCTACAATGAGCAGTTCTTC. Its protein product is CASSLSPGSYNEQFF.

This clone has a handful of counts. The chain uses TRBV4-3 and TRBJ2-1, with a possible D match to TRBD1 (7 bases). V shed 4 bases and J shed 7 bases, with 20 bases lying between them. This CDR3 spans 16 amino acids. The germline V gene has CDR1 LGHNA and CDR2 YSLEER. DNA of the CDR3: TGCGCCAGCAGCCGCACCCGGGGGACAGCCCTAAATGAGCAGTTCTTC. It codes for CASSRTRGTALNEQFF.

This chain uses TRBV15 with TRBJ1-4; possible D gene TRBD1, 5 bases. CDR1 is LNHNV and CDR2 is YYDKDF in the germline V gene (reference sequence). The V and J ends lost 1 base and 8 bases respectively, with 14 bases between them. CDR3 length: 15 amino acids. CDR3 nucleotide sequence: TGTGCCACCAGCAGAGGCGGGAGGGGTGGAGAAAAACTGTTTTTT. This sequence encodes CATSRGGRGGEKLFF.

In nucleotides, the CDR3 is TGTGCCAGCAGCCAAGGGACAGCGGATGAAGCTTTCTTT. Protein product: CASSQGTADEAFF. The chain joins TRBV4-2 to TRBJ1-1; D is possibly TRBD1 (6 bases). Germline lookup yields CDR1 LGHNA and CDR2 YNFKEQ. V lost 1 base and J 7 bases, leaving 10 bases between the germline ends. The length of the CDR3 is 13 residues.

The gene calls are TRBV27 and TRBJ1-2, with unresolved D. V lost 8 bases and J 8 bases, leaving 12 bases between the germline ends. CDR1 MNHEY and CDR2 SMNVEV come from the germline V gene (reference sequence). The CDR3 is 11 amino acids. As DNA, the CDR3 is TGTGCCAGCCGGGAGGCAAGGGGCTACACCTTC. Amino acid sequence: CASREARGYTF.

Comment on this clone: Within the sample, other DNA sequences also encode this same CDR3. The chain is built from TRBV30 and TRBJ1-6; TRBD1 aligns across 7 bases. This CDR3 has 15 residues. Germline CDR1 is GTSNPN and CDR2 is SVGIG (reference sequence). V shed 2 bases and J 7 bases; nucleotides not matched to a gene: 8. The CDR3: CAWSPLDRDNSPLHF. In DNA form, the CDR3 reads TGTGCCTGGAGTCCCCTTGACAGGGACAATTCACCCCTCCACTTT.

The V and J genes are TRBV5-4 and TRBJ1-4, with D perhaps TRBD1 (6 bases). The V end was cut by 2 bases, the J end by 4 bases, with 9 bases between. The CDR3 spans 14 residues. The germline CDR1 and CDR2 sequences are SGHNT and YYREEE (reference sequence). CDR3 region: CASSFGQSNEKLFF. The CDR3 DNA reads as TGTGCCAGCAGCTTCGGACAGAGTAATGAAAAACTGTTTTTT.

The genes are TRBV11-2 and TRBJ1-1, with a possible D match to TRBD1 (6 bases). This CDR3 contains 13 residues. Germline-derived CDR1 and CDR2 are SGHAT and FQNNGV. V was trimmed by 6 bases and J by 3 bases, leaving 11 bases between them. Here the CDR3 DNA reads TGTGCCAGCAGTTTCCAGGGGCACACTGAAGCTTTCTTT. It encodes CASSFQGHTEAFF.